This T cell receptor (beta chain) was sequenced for a study of blood T cells in healthy people across ages. The CDR3 length is 14 residues. The V end was cut by 7 bases, the J end by 9 bases, with 17 bases between. Germline loops: CDR1 SGDLS, CDR2 YYNGEE. With a J-beta primer mix and a sample-barcoded 5' primer, a second PCR ran roughly 7 to 11 cycles. TCRdb called the 5' RACE reads again in MiXCR, with one record for every CDR3 protein. The data contain some 930,000 distinct CDR3 sequences, around 29% of them singletons. This same sample was also part of a study on T cells of mothers and their children.

The V call is TRBV9, the J call TRBJ1-6, with D possibly matching TRBD1 (5 bases). The sequenced material came from blood. This receptor was obtained from a woman aged 40 to 50 in good health. The CDR3, as DNA: TGTGCCAGCCGCCACGACGGGGGAGGTTCACCCCTCCACTTT. This gives the protein CASRHDGGGSPLHF. The whole variable domain, remainder taken from reference TRBV9 and TRBJ1-6, is DSGVTQTPKHLITATGQRVTLRCSPRSGDLSVYWYQQSLDQGLQFLIQYYNGEERAKGNILERFSAQQFPDLHSELNLSSLELGDSALYFCASRHDGGGSPLHFGNGTRLTVT.